The clone carrying this TCR beta chain was seen repeatedly, ten times or more. V shed 3 bases, J shed 0 bases, and the junction held 3 bases outside the gene matches. The CDR3 has 15 residues. In germline, CDR1 is SGHDT, CDR2 YYEEEE. These data belong to a study of blood T cell repertoires in COVID-19. Original analysis: Reference gene primer amplification in the assay estimated nucleated cell counts. Some clones are missing from TCRdb's copy, which holds only in-frame ones; the method was immunoSEQ multiplex PCR. V and J calls and clone size come straight from that table; D and trimming were deduced from the DNA. The sample holds about 130,000 clones, 70% to 80% seen once.

This sequence was found in a human donor in a cohort sampled during active COVID-19. This chain joins TRBV5-6 and TRBJ1-1, with 9 positions matching TRBD1. The specimen was peripheral blood. The CDR3 loop reads CASSYGTGLNTEAFF. Written as DNA, the CDR3 is TGTGCCAGCAGCTATGGGACAGGGCTGAACACTGAAGCTTTCTTT.